The 5 T cell receptor beta chains given below trace back to one sample, sequenced in a study of blood T cell repertoires in COVID-19. Repertoires were generated with immunoSEQ multiplex PCR, while TCRdb's copy carries only in-frame clones and drops some. The data show around 100,000 clones, just over 85% seen once. Input material: peripheral blood. The receptors stem from a human donor in a cohort sampled during active COVID-19.

This CDR3 reads CASSPAIRTGGDEQYF. DNA for the CDR3: TGTGCCAGCTCACCAGCTATAAGGACAGGCGGGGACGAGCAGTACTTC. The chain carries TRBV18 and TRBJ2-7; weak D call: TRBD1 (7 bases). Germline CDR1 KGHSH, CDR2 LQKENI. The CDR3 contains 16 residues. V was trimmed by 2 bases and J by 5 bases, leaving 19 bases between them.

The chain links TRBV5-8 to TRBJ2-5; 14 positions match TRBD2. Trimming took 7 bases from V and 1 from J; bases not matched to a gene: 9. This CDR3 is built from 17 residues. Germline values: CDR1 SGHTS, CDR2 YDEGEE. CDR3 in amino acids: CASSYVGLAGVQETQYF. The CDR3 nucleotides are TGTGCCAGCTCCTATGTGGGACTAGCGGGAGTCCAAGAGACCCAGTACTTC.

This chain connects TRBV28 to TRBJ2-7; TRBD1 agrees at 7 bases. V lost 7 bases and J lost 2; bases outside the gene matches: 11. This CDR3 has 15 residues. In germline, CDR1 is MDHEN, CDR2 SYDVKM. DNA for the CDR3: TGTGCCAGCACCCCCCTACAGGGGAGAGCCTACGAGCAGTACTTC. Encoded protein: CASTPLQGRAYEQYF.

This chain connects TRBV4-2 to TRBJ2-3, with TRBD2 matching over 7 bases. Germline V gene lookup returns CDR1 LGHNA and CDR2 YNFKEQ. The CDR3 totals 15 residues. V trimming: 1 base; J trimming: 1 base; junction bases outside the gene matches: 2. The CDR3, as DNA: TGTGCCAGCAGCCAAGGCGCGGGAGGCACAGATACGCAGTATTTT. Translation gives CASSQGAGGTDTQYF.

This chain links TRBV7-9 with TRBJ2-1; D may be TRBD1 (7 bases). The CDR3 consists of 16 residues. Germline V gene sequence: CDR1 SEHNR, CDR2 FQNEAQ (reference sequence). Trimming removed 0 bases at V and 10 bases at J, with 19 bases between. CDR3 sequence reads: CASSLAPGGQVLEQFF. The CDR3 DNA sequence: TGTGCCAGCAGCTTAGCACCAGGGGGGCAGGTTTTAGAGCAGTTCTTC.